These 19 T cell receptor beta chains share one sample of origin, sequenced in a study of identical twins. TCRdb independently ran MiXCR on the 5' RACE reads; one entry per CDR3 protein. The data contain about 250,000 distinct CDR3 sequences, over 12% of them singletons. Specimen: memory (CD45RO+) T cells sorted from blood. The receptors were gathered from a woman younger than 30 in good health.

For this clonotype: This may arise from a read error, as a much more abundant clone is one base away. This likely comes from a read error, as the CDR3 has no conserved phenylalanine or tryptophan at its end. The chain couples TRBV3-1 to TRBJ2-7; D tentatively fits TRBD1 or TRBD2 (7 bases each). This CDR3 has 20 residues. Between the trimmed V and J ends, which lost 0 bases and 0 bases, there was a span of 24 bases. Germline V gene data show CDR1 as LGHDT and CDR2 as YNNKEL (reference sequence). Written as DNA, the CDR3 is TGTGCCAGCAGCCAAGATCAAGCAGGGGGGGCTTCTTACCCCTCCTACGAGCAGTACTCC. Its translation: CASSQDQAGGASYPSYEQYS.

This clonotype appeared many times. V usage is TRBV12-3 or TRBV12-4 and J usage is TRBJ1-2; D is unclear. The CDR3 length is 13 residues. Trimming took 2 bases from V and 2 from J, leaving 6 bases between them. CDR3 DNA: TGTGCCAGCAGTTTAAACGGAAACTATGGCTACACCTTC. It specifies CASSLNGNYGYTF.

The chain employs TRBV2 and TRBJ2-3; D gene uncertain. V dropped 0 bases and J dropped 3 bases, with 4 bases sitting between them. The CDR3 sequence is 13 residues long. Germline loops: CDR1 SNHLY, CDR2 FYNNEI. CDR3 region: CASSEAGTDTQYF. The CDR3 coding sequence is TGTGCCAGCAGTGAAGCGGGAACAGATACGCAGTATTTT.

This clonotype was counted many times. V gene TRBV5-1 combines with J gene TRBJ2-5; no definite D call. The CDR3 sequence is 13 residues long. Trimming took off 3 bases at V and 2 bases at J, with 8 bases between the two ends. The germline V gene has CDR1 SGHRS and CDR2 YFSETQ. CDR3 amino acids: CASSSLAQETQYF. CDR3 coding DNA: TGCGCCAGCAGCTCACTGGCTCAAGAGACCCAGTACTTC.

In DNA, the CDR3 is TGTGCCAGCAGCCGACAGGGCGCGAGCAATCAGCCCCAGCATTTT. Its protein product is CASSRQGASNQPQHF. The chain couples TRBV7-8 to TRBJ1-5; 7 bases agree with TRBD1. Germline CDR1 is SGHVS and CDR2 is FQNEAQ. The ends lost 5 bases at V and 1 base at J; junction bases unmatched: 5. The CDR3 is 15 amino acids.

V gene TRBV5-1 combines with J gene TRBJ2-7; TRBD1 matches at 8 bases. This CDR3 spans 15 amino acids. Germline values: CDR1 SGHRS, CDR2 YFSETQ. V lost 0 bases, J lost 3 bases, and 5 bases stayed unmatched. CDR3 sequence: CASSLGAGGSYEQYF. The CDR3 bases are TGCGCCAGCAGCTTGGGGGCAGGGGGCAGCTACGAGCAGTACTTC.

This clonotype appeared a few times. The gene calls are TRBV24-1 and TRBJ2-1, with TRBD2 matching 10 bases. From germline, CDR1 is KGHDR and CDR2 SFDVKD. J was trimmed by 3 bases and V by 9 bases; bases with no gene match: 7. This CDR3 contains 15 residues. The DNA of the CDR3 is TGTGCCACCGCCCCTAGCGGGAGAGGCTACAATGAGCAGTTCTTC. This sequence encodes CATAPSGRGYNEQFF.

The rearrangement joins TRBV14 to TRBJ1-2; D gene ambiguous. Trimming left V 0 bases short and J 5 bases short, with 19 bases between. There are 17 residues in the CDR3. Germline values: CDR1 SGHDN, CDR2 FVKESK. The CDR3 reads CASSQEFLNIPPYGYTF. For the CDR3, the DNA is TGTGCCAGCAGCCAAGAGTTTCTTAACATACCCCCGTATGGCTACACCTTC.

This clonotype was detected ten times or more. The chain recombines TRBV20-1 with TRBJ2-1, with 7 positions matching TRBD2. Germline V gene data show CDR1 as DFQATT and CDR2 as SNEGSKA (reference sequence). V shed 5 bases, J shed 3 bases, and the junction held 7 bases outside the gene matches. This CDR3 is 14 amino acids long. The CDR3 loop is CSAPAGADYNEQFF. The CDR3 nucleotides read TGCAGTGCTCCGGCGGGAGCCGACTACAATGAGCAGTTCTTC.

This clonotype has a handful of counts. This sequence joins TRBV2 and TRBJ2-3; D is ambiguous. Trimming pared 0 bases from V and 7 bases from J, leaving 2 bases between. The length of the CDR3 is 11 residues. Germline-derived CDR1 and CDR2 are SNHLY and FYNNEI. The DNA for the CDR3 is TGTGCCAGCAGTGAAGCAAATACGCAGTATTTT. Its translation: CASSEANTQYF.

The V and J genes are TRBV5-5 and TRBJ2-1; 12 bases are shared with TRBD1. The CDR3 is 18 amino acids. With V trimmed by 2 bases and J by 6 bases, 12 bases remained unmatched. Germline V CDR1 and CDR2: SGHKS, YYEKEE (reference sequence). Here the CDR3 DNA reads TGTGCCAGCAGCTTACGGGTCTTGGGGACAGGGGGCATCAATGAGCAGTTCTTC. It specifies CASSLRVLGTGGINEQFF.

This clonotype was recorded a few times. The V gene is TRBV3-1, the J gene TRBJ2-7; 12 bases agree with TRBD1. Per germline, CDR1 LGHDT and CDR2 YNNKEL (reference sequence). This CDR3 is built from 16 residues. Trimming removed 5 bases from V and 4 bases from J; junction bases left unmatched: 9. CDR3 sequence (DNA): TGTGCCAGCAGCATCCGGGACAGGGGGCGTCGATACGAGCAGTACTTC. It encodes CASSIRDRGRRYEQYF.

The chain has TRBV11-2 and TRBJ1-2; 8 bases align to TRBD1. The CDR3 is 19 residues long. CDR1 SGHAT and CDR2 FQNNGV come from the germline V gene. V was clipped by 5 bases and J by 4 bases; unmatched bases: 21. CDR3 amino acids: CASSPVMLGQGVLSYGYTF. CDR3 nucleotides: TGTGCCAGCAGCCCGGTGATGCTCGGACAGGGAGTACTTAGCTATGGCTACACCTTC. Drawing the rest from reference TRBV11-2 and TRBJ1-2, the complete variable domain is EAGVAQSPRYKIIEKRQSVAFWCNPISGHATLYWYQQILGQGPKLLIQFQNNGVVDDSQLPKDRFSAERLKGVDSTLKIQPAKLEDSAVYLCASSPVMLGQGVLSYGYTFGSGTRLTVV.

The table lists this clonotype with a few counts. The genes are TRBV7-3 and TRBJ2-3; no clear D. Germline CDR1 reads SGHTA; CDR2 reads FQGTGA. This CDR3 comprises 13 residues. V was trimmed by 3 bases and J by 5 bases, leaving 9 bases between them. The CDR3 spells CASSFIARDTQYF. The CDR3 DNA follows: TGTGCCAGCAGCTTCATCGCACGAGATACGCAGTATTTT.

This chain uses TRBV4-3 with TRBJ2-7; D remains unclear. There are 14 residues in the CDR3. The V gene lost 0 bases and the J gene lost 4 bases, with 10 bases spanning the gap. CDR1 and CDR2 from the germline V gene are LGHNA and YSLEER. The CDR3 loop is CASSQDRLSYEQYF. The CDR3, as DNA: TGCGCCAGCAGCCAAGATCGTCTCTCTTACGAGCAGTACTTC.

This clonotype was counted only a few times. The rearrangement links TRBV5-5 to TRBJ2-7, with unresolved D. V lost 1 base to trimming and J lost 1 base, with 9 bases between them. This CDR3 is built from 14 residues. Germline CDR1 reads SGHKS; CDR2 reads YYEKEE (reference sequence). The CDR3 nucleotides are TGTGCCAGCAGCTTGACTATTCCATCCTACGAGCAGTACTTC. Translation: CASSLTIPSYEQYF. Variable domain in full (rest from reference TRBV5-5 and TRBJ2-7): DAGVTQSPTHLIKTRGQQVTLRCSPISGHKSVSWYQQVLGQGPQFIFQYYEKEERGRGNFPDRFSARQFPNYSSELNVNALLLGDSALYLCASSLTIPSYEQYFGPGTRLTVT.

This clonotype was seen more than once but under ten times. The V call is TRBV27, the J call TRBJ2-5, with D unclear. The CDR3 loop spans 13 amino acids. Trimming removed 3 bases at V and 1 base at J, with 6 bases between. In germline, CDR1 is MNHEY, CDR2 SMNVEV (reference sequence). DNA of the CDR3: TGTGCCAGCAGTTTGAGCAGCCAAGAGACCCAGTACTTC. The encoded protein is CASSLSSQETQYF.

This chain links TRBV2 with TRBJ2-7, with D uncertain. Trimming removed 6 bases from V and 7 bases from J, with 16 bases in between. Germline CDR1 is SNHLY and CDR2 is FYNNEI. This CDR3 comprises 13 residues. This chain's CDR3 is CASSGRLGWEQYF. In nucleotides, the CDR3 is TGTGCCAGCAGCGGTCGACTGGGGTGGGAGCAGTACTTC.

This clonotype was counted ten times or more. CDR3: CASSLVPGQETQYF. CDR3 sequence (DNA): TGCGCCAGCAGCTTGGTTCCAGGGCAGGAGACCCAGTACTTC. The rearrangement joins TRBV5-1 to TRBJ2-5; D possibly corresponds to TRBD1 (5 bases). Germline CDR1 and CDR2: SGHRS and YFSETQ. CDR3 length equals 14 residues. The V end was cut by 0 bases, the J end by 5 bases, with 11 bases between.